This T cell receptor beta chain comes out of a study of T cells in localized non-small cell lung cancer. Study outcomes and limitations: Appearances in adjacent lung were noted for a median 57 of the top 100 tumor clones. Elevated circulating T cell density in blood was associated with longer overall survival. Analysis by sequencing included only one tumor region, so heterogeneity remains possible. The highest T cell clonality was in uninvolved adjacent lung, above tumor.

Clones were read by immunoSEQ multiplex PCR, and TCRdb kept only the in-frame ones, dropping some. The table shows about 77,000 clones, with roughly 91% occurring only once. For this clone: What it binds is unknown.

The sequence was collected from a woman aged 35 to 69 with stage I squamous cell lung carcinoma. The sequences come from peripheral blood, collected before any cancer treatment.

The CDR3 region is CASSGQGQPYEQYF. In DNA, the CDR3 is TGTGCCAGCAGTGGACAGGGGCAACCCTACGAGCAGTACTTC. The genes are TRBV6-5 and TRBJ2-7; 9 nucleotides match TRBD1. The CDR3 length is 14 residues. The germline V gene encodes CDR1 MNHEY and CDR2 SVGAGI. V lost 5 bases, J lost 2 bases, and 4 bases stayed unmatched.